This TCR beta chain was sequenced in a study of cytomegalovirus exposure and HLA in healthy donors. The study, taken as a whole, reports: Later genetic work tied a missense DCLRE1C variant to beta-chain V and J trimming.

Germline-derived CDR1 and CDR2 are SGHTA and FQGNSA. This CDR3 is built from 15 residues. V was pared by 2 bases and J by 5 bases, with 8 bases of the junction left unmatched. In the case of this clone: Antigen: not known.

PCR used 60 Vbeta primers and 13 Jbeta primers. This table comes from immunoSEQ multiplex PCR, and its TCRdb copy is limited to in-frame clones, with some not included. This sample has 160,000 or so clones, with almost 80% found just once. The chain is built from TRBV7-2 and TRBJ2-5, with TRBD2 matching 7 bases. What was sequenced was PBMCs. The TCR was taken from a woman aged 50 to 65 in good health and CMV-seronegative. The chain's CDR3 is CASSLRGGSWETQYF. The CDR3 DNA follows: TGTGCCAGCAGCTTACGGGGCGGGAGCTGGGAGACCCAGTACTTC.